This T cell receptor beta chain was captured in a study of blood T cell repertoires in COVID-19 (dated by TCRdb to 2018 to 2020). As for the study more broadly: Samples from collaborators originated in the United States, Italy and Spain and spanned both the acute and convalescent phases of COVID-19. The material from the prospective study consisted of cDNA or gDNA derived from T cells, B-cell-depleted T cells, or PBMCs. Deeply sampled blood TCRbeta repertoires from subjects exposed to, actively infected with, or recovered from COVID-19 were included in the dataset. The repertoires were released in a freely available public database meant as a resource for research on the immune response to SARS-CoV-2. Samples were obtained from the ongoing ImmuneRACE study (first 160 participants) and from 1,254 subjects provided by 6 global collaborators. Sample metadata almost always included a de-identified subject ID, COVID-19 status, age in years and sex. Where available, HLA class I and class II types were obtained from metadata supplied by the sample provider rather than from assay-based typing.

Study-wide conclusions, independent of this receptor: How much clinical and demographic metadata was included differed by source and by participant, and the metadata was provided uncurated.

The collaborating institutions used their own protocols to collect whole blood in K2EDTA tubes. For TCRbeta analysis, collaborators shipped samples in one of three forms: frozen whole blood, isolated PBMCs, or DNA extracted from either of those sample types. Regarding this clone: There is no known antigen for this receptor. Base quality data are lacking; no much larger clone is found one base away.

The junction carries 16 bases between V and J, which are trimmed by 1 base and 3 bases respectively. As encoded in the germline V gene (reference sequence), CDR1 is LGHDT while CDR2 is YNNKEL. The CDR3 covers 17 residues, taking in both the cysteine and the phenylalanine. Solely the CDR3 DNA is kept, with 51 bases framed from the first base. TCRbeta CDR3 regions were amplified from genomic DNA by means of the immunoSEQ Assay, a bias-controlled multiplex PCR. On the study's bioinformatics: Nucleated cell counts per sample were estimated from amplification of reference gene primers within the assay. Sequence reads were collapsed and filtered to measure the absolute abundance of every unique TCRbeta CDR3 rearrangement. For each sample, productive Simpson clonality was calculated as the square root of Simpson's diversity index across productive rearrangements. TCRdb re-hosts the immuneACCESS table, in-frame sequences only. Its copies lack some clones; in the studies checked, an unresolved V gene accounts for under half of them, and the cause for the rest is not known. V and J calls and clone size come straight from that table; D and trimming were deduced from the DNA. Recorded for this sample are 150,000 to 200,000 clones; 65% to 85% of them occurred a single time. Together, the top ten hold under 3.5% of the sample.

Sequences were obtained from peripheral blood. In this chain, TRBV3-1 (or the pseudogene TRBV3-2) is recombined with TRBJ1-3; TRBD1 could be the D gene, as 6 bases match. This clonotype was sampled from a woman aged 55-69 years with acute or convalescent COVID-19. The CDR3 loop reads CASSQVQGRGDGNTIYF. Read as DNA, the sequence is TGTGCCAGCAGCCAAGTTCAGGGCAGGGGTGATGGAAACACCATATATTTT.